This T cell receptor (beta chain) derives from a study of cytomegalovirus exposure and HLA in healthy donors. Study as a whole: Researchers found that under 90% of about 400 genotyped donors fell within the Caucasian-associated ancestry cluster.

Findings of the study overall: Common viral pathogens were later found to be apparently linked to several of the most significant clusters. Highly shared sequence variants in one cluster were likely a sequencing artifact.

Note on this clone: Its antigen is currently unknown.

CDR1 is MNHEY and CDR2 is SVGAGI in the germline V gene. After removal of 6 bases from V and 8 bases from J, the junction contained 6 bases not matched to a gene. The CDR3 extends over 13 amino acids. The PCR contained 60 Vbeta and 13 Jbeta primers. Assay: immunoSEQ multiplex PCR; the TCRdb copy retains only in-frame clones and omits some. Altogether around 140,000 clones are present, around four fifths being singletons, with the ten largest covering roughly 8.2%. The source material was PBMCs. The sequence came from a woman aged 50 to 60 in good health and CMV-seropositive. The chain uses TRBV6-5 and TRBJ1-2, with 10 bases lining up with TRBD1. For the CDR3, the DNA is TGTGCCAGCAGACCGGGACAGGGGAAAGGCTACACCTTC. It encodes CASRPGQGKGYTF.